Below are 25 T cell receptor beta chains sequenced from a single sample in a study of T cell responses to AZD1222 COVID-19 vaccine. Using immunoSEQ multiplex PCR, the repertoire was profiled, and TCRdb retains in-frame clones only, with some absent. The table has about 160,000 clones, 92% seen once. This specimen consisted of peripheral blood, obtained on day 0 of MenACWY control vaccination. Receptors were obtained from an adult in good health.

The genes are TRBV2 and TRBJ1-1, with D unresolved. V was clipped by 8 bases and J by 6 bases, with 1 base between them. The CDR3 contains 8 residues. In germline, CDR1 is SNHLY, CDR2 FYNNEI. As DNA, the CDR3 is TGTGCCAGCTCTGAAGCTTTCTTT. Protein: CASSEAFF. Based on the CDR3 plus reference TRBV2 and TRBJ1-1, the full variable domain is EPEVTQTPSHQVTQMGQEVILRCVPISNHLYFYWYRQILGQKVEFLVSFYNNEISEKSEIFDDQFSVERPDGSNFTLKIRSTKLEDSAMYFCASSEAFFGQGTRLTVV.

V usage is TRBV7-3 and J usage is TRBJ1-6; D may be TRBD1 (6 bases). The germline gives CDR1 SGHTA, CDR2 FQGTGA. V gave up 2 bases and J gave up 7 bases, with 15 bases separating them. This CDR3 region has 16 residues. The DNA of the CDR3 is TGTGCCAGCAGCTTAGGGGGGCTAGGTGGGAATTCACCCCTCCACTTT. It specifies CASSLGGLGGNSPLHF.

This chain connects TRBV11-3 to TRBJ2-1; 9 positions match TRBD2. J lost 8 bases, V lost 1 base, and 9 bases had no gene match. The CDR3 is 16 residues long. CDR1 SGHNT and CDR2 YENEEA come from the germline V gene. In DNA form, the CDR3 reads TGTGCCAGCAGCTTAGGAGGTGGCGGGAGGGCTGATGAGCAGTTCTTC. Its protein product is CASSLGGGGRADEQFF.

The V gene is TRBV6-5, the J gene TRBJ2-1; 11 bases agree with TRBD2. Unmatched junction bases numbered 6, after V lost 7 bases and J lost 7 bases. Germline loops: CDR1 MNHEY, CDR2 SVGAGI. The CDR3 runs 14 residues. The CDR3 DNA is TGTGCCAGCATGACTAGCGGGAATTTTAATGAGCAGTTCTTC. As protein: CASMTSGNFNEQFF.

The chain combines TRBV29-1 with TRBJ1-5; 8 bases are shared with TRBD1. Trimming took 6 bases from V and 0 from J; bases not matched to a gene: 1. The CDR3 runs to 13 residues. Germline V gene data show CDR1 as SQVTM and CDR2 as ANQGSEA. The CDR3 coding sequence is TGCAGCGTCGGACAGGGTAGCAATCAGCCCCAGCATTTT. Its protein product is CSVGQGSNQPQHF.

The V call is TRBV14, the J call TRBJ2-5; tentative D call: TRBD2 (6 bases). Trimming cost V 0 bases and J 4 bases, with 15 bases left between them. Germline V lookup: CDR1 SGHDN, CDR2 FVKESK. The CDR3 extends over 16 amino acids. The DNA of the CDR3 is TGTGCCAGCAGCCAAGATGGGGGGTTAAGCCGAGAGACCCAGTACTTC. This codes for CASSQDGGLSRETQYF.

The chain has TRBV12-3 or TRBV12-4 and TRBJ2-5; no definite D call. The CDR3 runs 12 residues. Trimming took off 2 bases at V and 4 bases at J, with 5 bases between the two ends. The CDR3 reads CASSLMGETQYF. For the CDR3, the DNA is TGTGCCAGCAGTTTAATGGGAGAGACCCAGTACTTC.

The CDR3 DNA sequence: TGTGCCACCAGTGAAAGCGGGAGGGCCCGCAATGAGCAGTTCTTC. It translates to CATSESGRARNEQFF. The chain employs TRBV24-1 and TRBJ2-1, with 10 bases matching TRBD2. The ends lost 4 bases at V and 6 bases at J; junction bases unmatched: 5. CDR1 and CDR2 (germline): KGHDR, SFDVKD. The CDR3 runs 15 residues.

This rearrangement joins TRBV3-1 (or the pseudogene TRBV3-2) to TRBJ2-5; D unclear. Germline CDR1 LGHDT, CDR2 YNNKEL (reference sequence). Trimming cost V 1 base and J 0 bases, with 3 bases left between them. The CDR3 contains 13 residues. CDR3 nucleotides: TGTGCCAGCAGCCAAGTTGACCAAGAGACCCAGTACTTC. This sequence encodes CASSQVDQETQYF.

This clone turned up a few times. This rearrangement joins TRBV7-9 to TRBJ2-1; TRBD2 is a possible D gene (5 bases). V was cut by 5 bases and J by 3 bases, with 8 bases left in between. Germline V gene data show CDR1 as SEHNR and CDR2 as FQNEAQ (reference sequence). The CDR3 has 13 amino acids. The CDR3 bases are TGTGCCAGCAGCCCGACTAACTACAATGAGCAGTTCTTC. As protein: CASSPTNYNEQFF.

The V and J genes are TRBV4-2 and TRBJ1-6; tentative D call: TRBD1 (5 bases). In germline, CDR1 is LGHNA, CDR2 YNFKEQ. V was trimmed by 4 bases and J by 5 bases, leaving 15 bases between them. This CDR3 is 16 amino acids long. The chain's CDR3 is CASSLQRGGNNSPLHF. CDR3 sequence (DNA): TGTGCCAGCAGCCTTCAACGGGGCGGTAATAATTCACCCCTCCACTTT.

The chain combines TRBV28 with TRBJ1-2; D gene uncertain. Germline V lookup: CDR1 MDHEN, CDR2 SYDVKM. The CDR3 runs to 15 residues. V lost 5 bases and J lost 6, with 19 bases in between. CDR3 DNA: TGTGCCAGCAGTAGATCAGCGATGTACTATAATGGCTACACCTTC. This gives the protein CASSRSAMYYNGYTF.

DNA of the CDR3: TGCAGCGTAACCGGACTAGCGGATAAATACGAGCAGTACTTC. It codes for CSVTGLADKYEQYF. The rearrangement uses TRBV29-1 and TRBJ2-7, with 10 bases fitting TRBD2. The CDR3 contains 14 residues. The V and J ends lost 6 bases and 4 bases, in that order; junction bases with no gene match: 9. Germline V CDR1 and CDR2: SQVTM, ANQGSEA.

This sequence joins TRBV19 and TRBJ1-5; 10 positions match TRBD1. J was trimmed by 6 bases and V by 6 bases; bases with no gene match: 8. Germline lookup yields CDR1 LNHDA and CDR2 SQIVND (reference sequence). There are 15 residues in the CDR3. The CDR3 spells CASSLDRGQGQPQHF. As DNA, the CDR3 is TGTGCCAGTAGCTTAGACAGGGGGCAGGGTCAGCCCCAGCATTTT.

The chain carries TRBV27 and TRBJ1-2, with 8 nucleotides matching TRBD1. The CDR3 contains 16 residues. Germline CDR1 is MNHEY and CDR2 is SMNVEV (reference sequence). V lost 4 bases, J lost 6 bases, and 13 bases stayed unmatched. The CDR3 DNA is TGTGCCAGCAGTTCACTGGACAGGGTCGGCTCTGATGGCTACACCTTC. Protein: CASSSLDRVGSDGYTF.

V and J are TRBV2 and TRBJ2-3, with TRBD1 matching over 11 bases. The CDR3 sequence is 15 residues long. J lost 4 bases, V lost 3 bases, and 3 bases had no gene match. Germline CDR1 and CDR2: SNHLY and FYNNEI. CDR3 region: CASSEWDRGADTQYF. As DNA, the CDR3 is TGTGCCAGCAGTGAGTGGGACAGGGGGGCAGATACGCAGTATTTT. Full variable domain (outside the CDR3, taken from reference TRBV2 and TRBJ2-3): EPEVTQTPSHQVTQMGQEVILRCVPISNHLYFYWYRQILGQKVEFLVSFYNNEISEKSEIFDDQFSVERPDGSNFTLKIRSTKLEDSAMYFCASSEWDRGADTQYFGPGTRLTVL.

The V and J genes are TRBV29-1 and TRBJ1-4; TRBD1 might be the D (5 bases). Germline V gene data show CDR1 as SQVTM and CDR2 as ANQGSEA. The V and J ends lost 6 bases and 5 bases respectively, with 10 bases between them. The CDR3 spans 12 residues. The chain's CDR3 is CSVYGQNEKLFF. CDR3 coding DNA: TGCAGCGTCTATGGACAAAATGAAAAACTGTTTTTT.

This clone occurred a few times. The genes are TRBV11-3 and TRBJ1-1, with 8 bases identical to TRBD1. J was trimmed by 3 bases and V by 4 bases; bases with no gene match: 4. The germline V gene encodes CDR1 SGHNT and CDR2 YENEEA. The CDR3 is 14 amino acids. CDR3 nucleotide sequence: TGTGCCAGCAGCTCTAGGACAGGGCACACTGAAGCTTTCTTT. Protein product: CASSSRTGHTEAFF.

This rearrangement joins TRBV5-1 to TRBJ1-4, with D possibly matching TRBD1 (5 bases). Germline V gene data show CDR1 as SGHRS and CDR2 as YFSETQ. This CDR3 has 15 residues. With 4 bases removed from V and 7 bases from J, the gap between germline ends came to 17 bases. DNA of the CDR3: TGCGCCAGCAGCACCGGGGCCCGAGGAGGTGAAAAACTGTTTTTT. Its translation is CASSTGARGGEKLFF.

The genes are TRBV5-1 and TRBJ1-4; 7 nucleotides match TRBD1. CDR1 and CDR2 (germline): SGHRS, YFSETQ. Germline trimming cut 3 bases from V and 3 bases from J; bases unmatched to any gene: 5. The CDR3 sequence is 15 residues long. The CDR3 coding sequence is TGCGCCAGCAGCTCGCCCCAGGGGGCTAATGAAAAACTGTTTTTT. It specifies CASSSPQGANEKLFF.

This clone was found once. This chain uses TRBV2 with TRBJ2-1; possible D gene TRBD1, 6 bases. Looked up from germline, CDR1 is SNHLY and CDR2 is FYNNEI. Trimming pared 7 bases from V and 7 bases from J, leaving 11 bases between. The CDR3 is made up of 12 amino acids. CDR3 DNA: TGTGCCAGCATCTTCAGGGGTAATGAGCAGTTCTTC. This gives the protein CASIFRGNEQFF.

In its sample, this clone was seen once. In the same sample, other DNA sequences code for this CDR3. This rearrangement joins TRBV7-9 to TRBJ1-1; D ambiguous. V was shortened by 5 bases and J by 1 base, with 8 bases between the two germline ends. The CDR3 contains 13 residues. CDR1 SEHNR and CDR2 FQNEAQ come from the germline V gene (reference sequence). This CDR3 reads CASSLEGNTEAFF. DNA of the CDR3: TGTGCCAGCAGCCTCGAGGGGAACACTGAAGCTTTCTTT. Complete variable domain (other parts from reference TRBV7-9 and TRBJ1-1): DTGVSQNPRHKITKRGQNVTFRCDPISEHNRLYWYRQTLGQGPEFLTYFQNEAQLEKSRLLSDRFSAERPKGSFSTLEIQRTEQGDSAMYLCASSLEGNTEAFFGQGTRLTVV.

V is TRBV3-1 (or the pseudogene TRBV3-2) and J is TRBJ2-3; 9 nucleotides align to TRBD2. The CDR3 is 15 residues long. V was clipped by 4 bases and J by 4 bases; unmatched bases: 6. CDR1 is LGHDT, CDR2 YNNKEL, per germline (reference sequence). CDR3 protein: CASSPSGVEADTQYF. The CDR3 coding sequence is TGTGCCAGCAGCCCTAGCGGGGTTGAAGCAGATACGCAGTATTTT.

The chain carries TRBV7-2 and TRBJ1-1; D may be TRBD1 (5 bases). Germline lookup yields CDR1 SGHTA and CDR2 FQGNSA. V was trimmed by 5 bases and J by 11 bases, leaving 21 bases between them. The CDR3 totals 14 residues. The CDR3 DNA is TGTGCCAGCAGCCCGGCGCTTGGGGCAGGTGGGGCTTTCTTT. Translation: CASSPALGAGGAFF. Together with reference TRBV7-2 and TRBJ1-1, the CDR3 gives the full variable domain: GAGVSQSPSNKVTEKGKDVELRCDPISGHTALYWYRQSLGQGLEFLIYFQGNSAPDKSGLPSDRFSAERTGGSVSTLTIQRTQQEDSAVYLCASSPALGAGGAFFGQGTRLTVV.

The V and J genes are TRBV5-8 and TRBJ1-1; no reliable D call. Germline V gene data show CDR1 as SGHTS and CDR2 as YDEGEE. The CDR3 sequence is 13 residues long. V dropped 2 bases and J dropped 11 bases, with 16 bases sitting between them. The CDR3, as DNA: TGTGCCAGCAGCTTAGGTCCAAACGGGAAGGCTTTCTTT. It codes for CASSLGPNGKAFF.